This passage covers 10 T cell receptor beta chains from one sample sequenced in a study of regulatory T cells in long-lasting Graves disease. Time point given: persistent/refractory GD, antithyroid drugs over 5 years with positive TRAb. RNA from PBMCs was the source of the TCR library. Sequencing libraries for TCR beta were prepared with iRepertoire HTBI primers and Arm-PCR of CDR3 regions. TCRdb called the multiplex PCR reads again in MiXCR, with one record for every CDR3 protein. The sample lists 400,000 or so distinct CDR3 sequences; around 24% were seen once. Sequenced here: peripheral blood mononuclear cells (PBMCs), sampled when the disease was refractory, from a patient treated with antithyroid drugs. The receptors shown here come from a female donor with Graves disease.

CDR3 sequence (DNA): TGCGCCAGCAGCCAAGACGGCTTGGTGGGACAAAGTGAAGCTTTCTTT. It yields the protein CASSQDGLVGQSEAFF. The chain combines TRBV4-1 with TRBJ1-1; TRBD1 might be the D (6 bases). From germline, CDR1 is MGHRA and CDR2 YSYEKL. V was pared by 0 bases and J by 7 bases, with 18 bases between. The CDR3 runs to 16 residues.

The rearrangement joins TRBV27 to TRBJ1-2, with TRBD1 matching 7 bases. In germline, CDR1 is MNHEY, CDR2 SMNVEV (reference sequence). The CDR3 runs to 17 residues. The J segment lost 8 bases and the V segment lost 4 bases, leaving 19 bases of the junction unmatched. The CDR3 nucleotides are TGTGCCAGCAGTTACCTAGGGGGCGCTATTGGCCCGGGAGGCTACACCTTC. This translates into CASSYLGGAIGPGGYTF.

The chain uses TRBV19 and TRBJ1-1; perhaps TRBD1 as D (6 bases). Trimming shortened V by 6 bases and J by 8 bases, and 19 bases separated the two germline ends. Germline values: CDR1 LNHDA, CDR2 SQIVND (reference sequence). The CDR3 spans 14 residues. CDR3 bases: TGTGCCAGTAGGGGGACAAGCAGAAAGGGGGAAGCTTTCTTT. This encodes CASRGTSRKGEAFF. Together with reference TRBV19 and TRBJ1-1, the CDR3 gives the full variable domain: DGGITQSPKYLFRKEGQNVTLSCEQNLNHDAMYWYRQDPGQGLRLIYYSQIVNDFQKGDIAEGYSVSREKKESFPLTVTSAQKNPTAFYLCASRGTSRKGEAFFGQGTRLTVV.

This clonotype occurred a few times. The CDR3 loop reads CAWSVQGFARAFF. CDR3 DNA sequence: TGTGCCTGGAGTGTACAAGGGTTCGCCCGAGCTTTCTTT. This sequence joins TRBV30 and TRBJ1-1; D ambiguous. The V end lost 0 bases, the J end lost 10 bases, and 15 bases lay between the germline ends. The CDR3 extends over 13 amino acids. The germline V gene has CDR1 GTSNPN and CDR2 SVGIG (reference sequence).

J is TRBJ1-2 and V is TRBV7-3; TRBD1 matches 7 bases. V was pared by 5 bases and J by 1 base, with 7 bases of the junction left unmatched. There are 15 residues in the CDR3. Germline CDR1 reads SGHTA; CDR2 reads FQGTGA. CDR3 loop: CASSLPDRINYGYTF. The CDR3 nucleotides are TGTGCCAGCAGCCTGCCGGACAGGATTAACTATGGCTACACCTTC.

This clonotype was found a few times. CDR3 sequence (DNA): TGCAGTGCTAGAGATAGTCAGGGTACCTACGAGCAGTACTTC. Its protein product is CSARDSQGTYEQYF. The chain combines TRBV20-1 with TRBJ2-7; D might be TRBD1 (5 bases). This CDR3 spans 14 amino acids. Trimming took off 0 bases at V and 2 bases at J, with 11 bases between the two ends. Germline-derived CDR1 and CDR2 are DFQATT and SNEGSKA (reference sequence).

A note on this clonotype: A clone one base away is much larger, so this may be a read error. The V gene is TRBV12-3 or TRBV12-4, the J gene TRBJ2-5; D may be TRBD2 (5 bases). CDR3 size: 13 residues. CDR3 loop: CASTEGLQEAQYF. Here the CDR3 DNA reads TGTGCCAGCACCGAGGGCCTCCAAGAGGCCCAGTACTTC.

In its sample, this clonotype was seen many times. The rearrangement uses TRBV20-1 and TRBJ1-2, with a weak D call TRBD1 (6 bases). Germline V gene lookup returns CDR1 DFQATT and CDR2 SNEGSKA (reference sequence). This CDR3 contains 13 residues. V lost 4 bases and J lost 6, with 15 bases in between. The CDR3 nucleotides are TGCAGTGCTACCCACTACAGGGATAATGGCTACACCTTC. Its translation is CSATHYRDNGYTF.

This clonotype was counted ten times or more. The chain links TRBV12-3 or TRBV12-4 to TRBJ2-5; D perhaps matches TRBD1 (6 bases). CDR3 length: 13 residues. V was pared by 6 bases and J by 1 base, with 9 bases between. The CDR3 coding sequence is TGTGCCAGCAGAACAGGGAGCCAAGAGACCCAGTACTTC. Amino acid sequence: CASRTGSQETQYF.

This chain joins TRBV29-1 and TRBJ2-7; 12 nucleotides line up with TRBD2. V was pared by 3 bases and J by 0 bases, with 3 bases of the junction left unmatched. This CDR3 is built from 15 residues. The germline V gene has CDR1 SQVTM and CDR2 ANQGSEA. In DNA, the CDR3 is TGCAGCGTTGAGCTGACTAGCGGGAGCTCCTACGAGCAGTACTTC. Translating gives CSVELTSGSSYEQYF.